This T cell receptor beta chain was captured in a study of technical replicates of blood from four donors. Germline assignment: CDR1 SQVTM and CDR2 ANQGSEA. The CDR3 has 13 residues. Trimming took 3 bases from V and 0 from J, leaving 9 bases between them. This clone came up once. Sequencing used immunoSEQ multiplex PCR; TCRdb keeps in-frame clones, though not all of them. The data show about 81,000 clones, with around 95% seen just once and about 0.37% held by the top ten. The J gene is TRBJ2-7, the V gene TRBV29-1; possibly TRBD1 for D (5 bases). The receptor comes from a human donor in good health. Sample: T cells isolated from PBMCs. DNA of the CDR3: TGCAGCGTTGAGGATACAGGCTCCTACGAGCAGTACTTC. Its protein product is CSVEDTGSYEQYF.